A single sample is the source of the 3 T cell receptor beta chains below, sequenced in a study of EBV T-cell therapy then PD-1 blockade in nasopharyngeal carcinoma. Here immunoSEQ multiplex PCR was the method, and the copy in TCRdb shows in-frame clones only, minus some. The sample shows 20,000 to 25,000 clones, 70% to 85% of them seen only once. These TCRs are of unknown antigen specificity. Treatment reported: AdE1-LMPpoly-expanded autologous EBV-specific T-cell therapy followed by anti-PD-1 nivolumab. The specimen was CD8+ T cells from blood, collected at day -245 from a patient whose treatment included autologous EBV-specific T cells and nivolumab. These receptor sequences come from a man aged 35-49 years with nasopharyngeal carcinoma.

This clone has just a few counts. The J gene is TRBJ1-4, the V gene TRBV4-3; D perhaps matches TRBD1 (5 bases). V was clipped by 0 bases and J by 7 bases, with 12 bases between them. This CDR3 comprises 15 residues. Germline CDR1 LGHNA, CDR2 YSLEER. The CDR3 is CASSQDLGDGEKLFF. The DNA for the CDR3 is TGCGCCAGCAGCCAAGATTTGGGGGACGGTGAAAAACTGTTTTTT.

The chain uses TRBV9 and TRBJ1-1; D not resolved. Between the trimmed V and J ends, which lost 0 bases and 6 bases, there was a span of 9 bases. This CDR3 spans 13 amino acids. Germline assignment: CDR1 SGDLS and CDR2 YYNGEE. CDR3 nucleotide sequence: TGTGCCAGCAGCGTAGCGGGGTCCGCTGAAGCTTTCTTT. Protein product: CASSVAGSAEAFF.

This clone came up once. The chain couples TRBV4-3 to TRBJ2-1, with TRBD1 matching 9 bases. The CDR3 totals 17 residues. V trimming: 0 bases; J trimming: 2 bases; junction bases outside the gene matches: 5. Germline V gene sequence: CDR1 LGHNA, CDR2 YSLEER. Written as DNA, the CDR3 is TGCGCCAGCAGCCAAGATCCCCGGGACAGGGCCTACAATGAGCAGTTCTTC. The encoded protein is CASSQDPRDRAYNEQFF.